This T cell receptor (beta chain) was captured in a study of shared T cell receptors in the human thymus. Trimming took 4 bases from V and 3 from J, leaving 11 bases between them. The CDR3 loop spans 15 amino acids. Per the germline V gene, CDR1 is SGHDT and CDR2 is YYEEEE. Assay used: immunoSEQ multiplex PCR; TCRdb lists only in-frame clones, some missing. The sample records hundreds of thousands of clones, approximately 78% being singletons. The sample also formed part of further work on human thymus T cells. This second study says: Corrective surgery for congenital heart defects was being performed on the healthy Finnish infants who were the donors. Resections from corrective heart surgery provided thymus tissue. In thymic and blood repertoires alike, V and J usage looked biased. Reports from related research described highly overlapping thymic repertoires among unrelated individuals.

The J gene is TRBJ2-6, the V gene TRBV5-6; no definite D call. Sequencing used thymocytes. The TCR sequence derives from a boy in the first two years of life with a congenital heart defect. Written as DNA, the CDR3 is TGTGCCAGCAGCCCGGGTCTAGGTGGGGCCAACGTCCTGACTTTC. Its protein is CASSPGLGGANVLTF.